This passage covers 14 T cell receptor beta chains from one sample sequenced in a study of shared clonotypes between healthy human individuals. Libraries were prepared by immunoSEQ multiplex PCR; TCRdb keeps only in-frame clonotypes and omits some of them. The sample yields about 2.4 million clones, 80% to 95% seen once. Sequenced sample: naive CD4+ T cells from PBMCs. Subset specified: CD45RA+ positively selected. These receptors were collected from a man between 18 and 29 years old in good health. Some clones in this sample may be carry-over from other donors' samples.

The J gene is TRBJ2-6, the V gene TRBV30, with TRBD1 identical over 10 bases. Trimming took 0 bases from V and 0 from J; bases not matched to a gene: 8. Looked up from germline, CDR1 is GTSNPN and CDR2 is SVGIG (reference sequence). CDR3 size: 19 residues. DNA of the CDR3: TGTGCCTGGAGTGTACTGTGGGGACAGGGGCGCTCTGGGGCCAACGTCCTGACTTTC. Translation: CAWSVLWGQGRSGANVLTF. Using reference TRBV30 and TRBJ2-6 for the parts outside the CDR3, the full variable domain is SQTIHQWPATLVQPVGSPLSLECTVEGTSNPNLYWYRQAAGRGLQLLFYSVGIGQISSEVPQNLSASRPQDRQFILSSKKLLLSDSGFYLCAWSVLWGQGRSGANVLTFGAGSRLTVL.

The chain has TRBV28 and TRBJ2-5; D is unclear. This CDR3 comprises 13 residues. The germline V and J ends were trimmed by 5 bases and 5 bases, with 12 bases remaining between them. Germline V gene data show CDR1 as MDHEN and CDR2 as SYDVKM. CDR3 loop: CASSPPHGETQYF. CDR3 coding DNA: TGTGCCAGCAGTCCCCCCCACGGGGAGACCCAGTACTTC.

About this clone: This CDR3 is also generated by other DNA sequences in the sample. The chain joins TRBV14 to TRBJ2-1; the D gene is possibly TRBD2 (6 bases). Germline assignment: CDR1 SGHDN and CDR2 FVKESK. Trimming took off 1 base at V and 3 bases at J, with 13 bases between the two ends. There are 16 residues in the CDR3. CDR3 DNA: TGTGCCAGCAGCCAAGTTGGTTTAGCGGTCTACAATGAGCAGTTCTTC. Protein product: CASSQVGLAVYNEQFF.

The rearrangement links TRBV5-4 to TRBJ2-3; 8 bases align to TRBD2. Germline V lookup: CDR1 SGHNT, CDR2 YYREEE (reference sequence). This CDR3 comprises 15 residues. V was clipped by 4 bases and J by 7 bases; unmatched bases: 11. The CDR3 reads CASSLSGIFPYTQYF. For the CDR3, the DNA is TGTGCCAGCAGCCTTAGCGGGATATTTCCCTATACGCAGTATTTT.

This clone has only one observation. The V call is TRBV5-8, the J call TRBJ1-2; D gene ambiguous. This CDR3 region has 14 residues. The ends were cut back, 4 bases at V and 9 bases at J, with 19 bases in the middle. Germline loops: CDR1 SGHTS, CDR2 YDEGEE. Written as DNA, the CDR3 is TGTGCCAGCAGCCAGAGACGGACTAGCTCGAGCTACACCTTC. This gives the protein CASSQRRTSSSYTF.

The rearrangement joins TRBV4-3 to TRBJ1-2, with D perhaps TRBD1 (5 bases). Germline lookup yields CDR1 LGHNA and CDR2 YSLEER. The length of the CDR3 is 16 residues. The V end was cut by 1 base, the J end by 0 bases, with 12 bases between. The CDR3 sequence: CASSQVYRRANYGYTF. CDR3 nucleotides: TGCGCCAGCAGCCAAGTCTACAGGCGAGCTAACTATGGCTACACCTTC.

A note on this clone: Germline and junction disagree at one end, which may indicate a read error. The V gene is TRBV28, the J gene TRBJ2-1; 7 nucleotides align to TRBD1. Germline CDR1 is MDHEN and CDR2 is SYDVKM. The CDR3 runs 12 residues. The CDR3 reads CASRLPGQFLLF. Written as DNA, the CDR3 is TGTGCCAGCAGACTTCCGGGACAGTTTTTGCTCTTC.

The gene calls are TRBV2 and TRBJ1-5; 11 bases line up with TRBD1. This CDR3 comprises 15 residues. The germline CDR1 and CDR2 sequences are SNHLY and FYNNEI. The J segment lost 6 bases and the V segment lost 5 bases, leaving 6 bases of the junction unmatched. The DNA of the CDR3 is TGTGCCAGCAGTCCGGACAGGGGGCGCGGTCAGCCCCAGCATTTT. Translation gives CASSPDRGRGQPQHF.

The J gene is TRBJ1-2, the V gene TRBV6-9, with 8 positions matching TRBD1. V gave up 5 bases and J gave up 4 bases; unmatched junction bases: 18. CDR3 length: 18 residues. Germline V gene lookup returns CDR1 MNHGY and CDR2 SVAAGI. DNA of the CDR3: TGTGCCAGCAGTCTGATCCCTGGACAGGGTAGGGTGGGCTATGGCTACACCTTC. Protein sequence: CASSLIPGQGRVGYGYTF.

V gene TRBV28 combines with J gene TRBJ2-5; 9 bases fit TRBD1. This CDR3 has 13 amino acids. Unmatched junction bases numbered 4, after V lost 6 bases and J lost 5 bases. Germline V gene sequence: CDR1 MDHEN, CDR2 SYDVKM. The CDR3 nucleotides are TGTGCCAGCAGACCTGGGACAGGGGAGACCCAGTACTTC. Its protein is CASRPGTGETQYF.

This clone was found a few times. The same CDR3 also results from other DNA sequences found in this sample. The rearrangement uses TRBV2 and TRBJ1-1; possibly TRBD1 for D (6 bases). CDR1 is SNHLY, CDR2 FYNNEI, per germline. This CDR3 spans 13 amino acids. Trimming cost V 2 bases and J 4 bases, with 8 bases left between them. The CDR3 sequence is CASSESRGTEAFF. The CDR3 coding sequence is TGTGCCAGCAGTGAATCCAGGGGCACTGAAGCTTTCTTT.

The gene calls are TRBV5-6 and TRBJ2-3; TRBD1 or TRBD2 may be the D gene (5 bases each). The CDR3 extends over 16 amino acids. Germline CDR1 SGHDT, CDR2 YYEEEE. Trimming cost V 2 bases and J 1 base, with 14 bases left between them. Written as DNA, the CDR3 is TGTGCCAGCAGCTTAGTTGGGACGCTCGGCACAGATACGCAGTATTTT. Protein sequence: CASSLVGTLGTDTQYF.

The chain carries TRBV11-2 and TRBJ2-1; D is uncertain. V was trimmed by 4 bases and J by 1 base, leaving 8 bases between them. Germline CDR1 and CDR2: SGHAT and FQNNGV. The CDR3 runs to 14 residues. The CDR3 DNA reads TGTGCCAGCAGCTCGATCGGATCCTACAATGAGCAGTTCTTC. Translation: CASSSIGSYNEQFF.

The CDR3 loop is CTDRTGANVLTF. The CDR3 region has the DNA TGTACAGACAGGACTGGGGCCAACGTCCTGACTTTC. The chain links TRBV6-1 to TRBJ2-6; perhaps TRBD1 as D (6 bases). Germline V gene lookup returns CDR1 MNHNS and CDR2 SASEGT. The CDR3 length is 12 residues.